This T cell receptor beta chain was retrieved from a study of OX40 agonist ivuxolimab in advanced cancers. With regard to the full study: Ivuxolimab was an agonistic, fully human IgG2 monoclonal antibody directed against OX40 (CD134), a costimulatory receptor. Peripheral TCRbeta sequencing was intended to test whether TCR sequence diversity was altered and clonal T-cell expansion was caused by ivuxolimab. Partial responses were achieved by three dose-escalation patients, of whom one had hepatocellular carcinoma and two had cutaneous melanoma. In the dose-escalation cohort, 70% to 90% of patients were male, and the mean age was around 60 years with a range of roughly 23 to 90. Among the approximately 50 dose-escalation patients, approximately 20 had hepatocellular carcinoma, approximately 15 melanoma, 9 renal cell carcinoma and 9 head and neck cancer. Intravenous ivuxolimab was administered to patients every 2 weeks at six dose levels: 0.01, 0.1, 0.3, 1.5, 3 and 10 mg/kg. The monotherapy dose-escalation portion (N of about 49 patients) of the phase I ivuxolimab trial is reported in the paper. Prior anti-PD-1, anti-PD-L1 or anti-CTLA-4 therapy was permitted, and checkpoint inhibitors had been received by around 39% of dose-escalation patients.

Genomic DNA was extracted from sorted cells for sequencing of the TCRbeta CDR3 region. TCRbeta CDR3 regions were sequenced using the immunoSEQ Assay. What TCRdb holds here is the immuneACCESS table cut down to in-frame rearrangements. Part of the clones is not present; checked against another copy, under half of the missing clones reflect an unresolved V gene, and the others are unexplained. The sample contains tens of thousands of clones, about 86% of them found a single time. The top ten clonotypes cover 2.4% of the sample. This clone has just a few counts. No cognate antigen has been identified for it. No base qualities exist here, and no much larger clone lies one base off it. The CDR3 contains 14 residues, cysteine and phenylalanine counted. The retained sequence is limited to the CDR3, 42 bases, with the frame set at the first base. Germline trimming amounts to 3 bases on V and 5 bases on J, with 3 as the count of junction bases outside the gene matches. Via the germline V gene, CDR1 is SGDLS and CDR2 YYNGEE.

What the work shows at the level of the full study, not this receptor alone: Partial responders in the 0.1-3.0 mg/kg groups had among the lowest normalized peripheral clonal expansion, especially among CD8+ T cells. The antigen specificity of the peripheral T cells that underwent clonal expansion was not determined. Low levels of normalized T-cell clonal expansion were also shown by some nonresponding patients. After ivuxolimab, expanded clones were on average more numerous among CD8+ T cells than among CD4+ T cells. At doses from 0.1 to 3.0 mg/kg, clonal expansion was seen in both CD4+ and CD8+ blood T cells between baseline and week 6.

Patients with a history of autoimmune disease or receiving systemic immunosuppression were excluded from the trial. In every dose cohort, peripheral blood was drawn for TCR sequencing at baseline, cycle 4 day 1, and cycle 7 day 1. The samples were drawn from a first-in-human, open-label, multicenter phase I dose-escalation trial of ivuxolimab. The trial enrolled adults with locally advanced or metastatic head and neck squamous cell, hepatocellular, melanoma or renal cell carcinoma. Before TCR sequencing, CD4+ T cells and CD8+ T cells from peripheral blood were sorted into separate populations. The rearranged chain carries TRBV9 and TRBJ2-5; 11 central nucleotides agree with TRBD1. The starting material was CD4+ or CD8+ T cells sorted from blood, obtained in a trial of the OX40 agonist ivuxolimab. This clonotype was sampled from an adult with an advanced solid tumor such as melanoma, head and neck, liver or kidney cancer. This receptor carries the CDR3 CASSGTGGMETQYF. The nucleotide sequence is TGTGCCAGCAGCGGGACAGGGGGCATGGAGACCCAGTACTTC.